Listed below are T cell receptor beta chains from one sample, sequenced in a study of blood T cell repertoires in COVID-19. Generated by immunoSEQ multiplex PCR, the TCRdb table keeps only in-frame clones and is missing some. In the table there are 130,000 or so clones, roughly four fifths of which are singletons. Sequencing used peripheral blood. The receptors were gathered from a human donor in a cohort sampled during active COVID-19. CDR3s include the opening cysteine and the closing phenylalanine or tryptophan. A D gene is named only where the DNA matches it firmly. Only part of the rows carry a size: once, few, many, or a class if the clone is expanded.

>TRBJ1-2|TRBV18|.|TRBD1
TGTGCCAGCTCACAGGGGGCGTACGGCTATGGCTACACCTTC
CASSQGAYGYGYTF
>TRBJ1-2|TRBV11-2|.|.
TGTGCCAGCAGCTTAGCCTGGGTTAACACAGGTGGTGGCTACACCTTC
CASSLAWVNTGGGYTF
>TRBJ1-1|TRBV3-1/TRBV3-2|.|.
TGTGCCAGCAGCCTCCGAGGCGGGGGAACCGGGAACACTGAAGCTTTCTTT
CASSLRGGGTGNTEAFF
>TRBJ2-3|TRBV19|.|TRBD2
TGTGCCAGTAGTGGCGGACTAGCGGGGACTCCTAGCACAGATACGCAGTATTTT
CASSGGLAGTPSTDTQYF
>TRBJ2-7|TRBV14|.|TRBD2
TGTGCCAGCAGCCGCACGGGAGGGACCTACGAGCAGTACTTC
CASSRTGGTYEQYF
>TRBJ2-5|TRBV19|.|TRBD1
TGTGCCAGTAGTCTAACAGGGGCCCCCCCTAAAGAGACCCAGTACTTC
CASSLTGAPPKETQYF
>TRBJ1-1|TRBV30|.|.
TGTGCCTGGATGAGACTTGGGGCTGTAAACACTGAAGCTTTCTTT
CAWMRLGAVNTEAFF
>TRBJ2-3|TRBV15|medium-sized|TRBD2
TGTGCCACCAGCAGAGGGTCCGGTGACTTACTAGCGGGGGGCACAGATACGCAGTATTTT
CATSRGSGDLLAGGTDTQYF
>TRBJ1-6|TRBV5-1|.|TRBD1
TGCGCCAGCAGCACACGTCCCGGGACAGGGTTCGATTCACCCCTCCACTTT
CASSTRPGTGFDSPLHF
>TRBJ2-3|TRBV29-1|.|TRBD2
TGCAGCGTTGAAGGGACTAGCGGGGTAACAGATACGCAGTATTTT
CSVEGTSGVTDTQYF
>TRBJ1-5|TRBV5-8|.|.
TGTGCCAGCAGCTGGACTCAGGGGTTTAACAATCAGCCCCAGCATTTT
CASSWTQGFNNQPQHF
>TRBJ1-1|TRBV10-3|.|TRBD1
TGTGCCATCAGTGAGAGGATTGGGGACAGCCAAGAAGCTTTCTTT
CAISERIGDSQEAFF
>TRBJ1-2|TRBV3-1/TRBV3-2|.|.
TGTGCCAGCAGCCAAGACCCCGGGCGGGGGAAGGAAGGCTACACCTTC
CASSQDPGRGKEGYTF
>TRBJ1-1|TRBV6-4|.|.
TGTGCCAGCAGGCGGGAGGGGACCCTGAACACTGAAGCTTTCTTT
CASRREGTLNTEAFF
>TRBJ2-3|TRBV24-1|once|.
TGTGCCACCAGTGTCTCTGGCTCTACGCAGTATTTT
CATSVSGSTQYF
>TRBJ1-5|TRBV5-1|.|TRBD1
TGCGCCAGCAGCTACGGGACAGGCAATCAGCCCCAGCATTTT
CASSYGTGNQPQHF
>TRBJ1-2|TRBV4-1|.|.
TGCGCCAGCAGCCAAGGCTCTCCCGGGTCGGATAACTATGGCTACACCTTC
CASSQGSPGSDNYGYTF
>TRBJ1-4|TRBV9|.|.
TGTGCCAGCAGCGTAGACCCATCCGGGGAAAAACTGTTTTTT
CASSVDPSGEKLFF
>TRBJ1-1|TRBV27|.|TRBD1
TGTGCCAGCAGTTTATTGGCAGGGGGGTGGACTGAAGCTTTCTTT
CASSLLAGGWTEAFF
>TRBJ2-3|TRBV10-1|.|TRBD2
TGCGCCGAATGGACTAGCAGGGACACAACGCAGTATTTT
CAEWTSRDTTQYF
>TRBJ2-5|TRBV7-6|.|TRBD2
TGTGCCAGCAGCTTAGCTAGCGGGGCAGGAGAGACCCAGTACTTC
CASSLASGAGETQYF
>TRBJ1-5|TRBV19|.|TRBD1
TGTGCCAGTACCACTATTGACAGGGGGAATCAGCCCCAGCATTTT
CASTTIDRGNQPQHF
>TRBJ1-2|TRBV7-9|once|.
TGTGCCAGCAGCCCCCTCTATTCAGGGACAATTGGCTACACCTTC
CASSPLYSGTIGYTF
>TRBJ2-7|TRBV3-1/TRBV3-2|.|.
TGTGCCAGCAGCCCCGGGAACTACGAGCAGTACTTC
CASSPGNYEQYF
>TRBJ1-6|TRBV19|.|TRBD1
TGTGCCAGTAGTACGGGACAGGGTGGTAATTCACCCCTCCACTTT
CASSTGQGGNSPLHF
>TRBJ2-4|TRBV2|few|TRBD1
TGTGCCAGCACTACCGGGACAGTAAAAAACATTCAGTACTTC
CASTTGTVKNIQYF
>TRBJ1-5|TRBV6-5|.|.
TGTGCCAGCGCCGGAGAGGGTTATCAGCCCCAGCATTTT
CASAGEGYQPQHF
>TRBJ2-7|TRBV3-1/TRBV3-2|once|TRBD1
TGTGCCAGCAGCCGGGGCGGACAGGGGACGTACGAGCAGTACTTC
CASSRGGQGTYEQYF
>TRBJ1-2|TRBV19|.|.
TGTGCCAGTACCAAACTCTGGAGCGACGATGGCTACACCTTC
CASTKLWSDDGYTF
>TRBJ2-3|TRBV10-3|.|TRBD2
TGTGCCATCAGTGAGTCGCCCGGGGGGGCAGATACGCAGTATTTT
CAISESPGGADTQYF
>TRBJ2-5|TRBV7-9|.|.
TGTGCCAGCGCCCGTAACCAGGGTCCCGAGACCCAGTACTTC
CASARNQGPETQYF
>TRBJ1-3|TRBV5-1|few|.
TGCGCCAGCAGCTTGGAGCCCTCTGGAAACACCATATATTTT
CASSLEPSGNTIYF
>TRBJ1-2|TRBV19|once|.
TGTGCCAGTAGTATTAAGGGGTCCTATGGCTACACCTTC
CASSIKGSYGYTF
>TRBJ1-5|TRBV6-5|.|TRBD1
TGTGCCAGCAGCCAGGACAGGACAAATCAGCCCCAGCATTTT
CASSQDRTNQPQHF
>TRBJ2-3|TRBV7-2|.|.
TGTGCCAGCACCCCAGGTTTTGGTAGTCAGCTTACGCAGTATTTT
CASTPGFGSQLTQYF
>TRBJ2-2|TRBV5-6|.|.
TGTGCCAGCAGCCCTCGCCCATCAGGGGCGACTGGGGAGCTGTTTTTT
CASSPRPSGATGELFF
>TRBJ1-5|TRBV6-1|.|.
TGTGCCAGCAGTGAGGGGCCCTCCAATCAGCCCCAGCATTTT
CASSEGPSNQPQHF
>TRBJ1-1|TRBV6-5|.|.
TGTGCCAGCGGTCACTCATCTAGGACTGAAGCTTTCTTT
CASGHSSRTEAFF
>TRBJ1-1|TRBV12-5|.|.
TGTGCTAGTGGTACAAACCAGGGCCTTCCGACTGAAGCTTTCTTT
CASGTNQGLPTEAFF
>TRBJ2-6|TRBV30|few|.
TGTGCCTGGAGTGTACGGGGGGCCAACGTCCTGACTTTC
CAWSVRGANVLTF
>TRBJ1-2|TRBV28|.|.
TGTGCCAGCAGTTTCTCCAACTATGGCTACACCTTC
CASSFSNYGYTF
>TRBJ1-1|TRBV27|.|.
TGTGCCAGCAGTTTTGGAGGGAACACTGAAGCTTTCTTT
CASSFGGNTEAFF
>TRBJ1-1|TRBV6-5|.|.
TGTGCCAGCAGTCTTCCGGGGGGCACTGAAGCTTTCTTT
CASSLPGGTEAFF
>TRBJ1-4|TRBV10-2|.|.
TGCGCCAGCAGGAGACAGGCAACTAATGAAAAACTGTTTTTT
CASRRQATNEKLFF
>TRBJ2-7|TRBV28|.|TRBD1
TGTGCCAGCAGTTTATCCTCGGGACAGGCCCTCGAGCAGTACTTC
CASSLSSGQALEQYF